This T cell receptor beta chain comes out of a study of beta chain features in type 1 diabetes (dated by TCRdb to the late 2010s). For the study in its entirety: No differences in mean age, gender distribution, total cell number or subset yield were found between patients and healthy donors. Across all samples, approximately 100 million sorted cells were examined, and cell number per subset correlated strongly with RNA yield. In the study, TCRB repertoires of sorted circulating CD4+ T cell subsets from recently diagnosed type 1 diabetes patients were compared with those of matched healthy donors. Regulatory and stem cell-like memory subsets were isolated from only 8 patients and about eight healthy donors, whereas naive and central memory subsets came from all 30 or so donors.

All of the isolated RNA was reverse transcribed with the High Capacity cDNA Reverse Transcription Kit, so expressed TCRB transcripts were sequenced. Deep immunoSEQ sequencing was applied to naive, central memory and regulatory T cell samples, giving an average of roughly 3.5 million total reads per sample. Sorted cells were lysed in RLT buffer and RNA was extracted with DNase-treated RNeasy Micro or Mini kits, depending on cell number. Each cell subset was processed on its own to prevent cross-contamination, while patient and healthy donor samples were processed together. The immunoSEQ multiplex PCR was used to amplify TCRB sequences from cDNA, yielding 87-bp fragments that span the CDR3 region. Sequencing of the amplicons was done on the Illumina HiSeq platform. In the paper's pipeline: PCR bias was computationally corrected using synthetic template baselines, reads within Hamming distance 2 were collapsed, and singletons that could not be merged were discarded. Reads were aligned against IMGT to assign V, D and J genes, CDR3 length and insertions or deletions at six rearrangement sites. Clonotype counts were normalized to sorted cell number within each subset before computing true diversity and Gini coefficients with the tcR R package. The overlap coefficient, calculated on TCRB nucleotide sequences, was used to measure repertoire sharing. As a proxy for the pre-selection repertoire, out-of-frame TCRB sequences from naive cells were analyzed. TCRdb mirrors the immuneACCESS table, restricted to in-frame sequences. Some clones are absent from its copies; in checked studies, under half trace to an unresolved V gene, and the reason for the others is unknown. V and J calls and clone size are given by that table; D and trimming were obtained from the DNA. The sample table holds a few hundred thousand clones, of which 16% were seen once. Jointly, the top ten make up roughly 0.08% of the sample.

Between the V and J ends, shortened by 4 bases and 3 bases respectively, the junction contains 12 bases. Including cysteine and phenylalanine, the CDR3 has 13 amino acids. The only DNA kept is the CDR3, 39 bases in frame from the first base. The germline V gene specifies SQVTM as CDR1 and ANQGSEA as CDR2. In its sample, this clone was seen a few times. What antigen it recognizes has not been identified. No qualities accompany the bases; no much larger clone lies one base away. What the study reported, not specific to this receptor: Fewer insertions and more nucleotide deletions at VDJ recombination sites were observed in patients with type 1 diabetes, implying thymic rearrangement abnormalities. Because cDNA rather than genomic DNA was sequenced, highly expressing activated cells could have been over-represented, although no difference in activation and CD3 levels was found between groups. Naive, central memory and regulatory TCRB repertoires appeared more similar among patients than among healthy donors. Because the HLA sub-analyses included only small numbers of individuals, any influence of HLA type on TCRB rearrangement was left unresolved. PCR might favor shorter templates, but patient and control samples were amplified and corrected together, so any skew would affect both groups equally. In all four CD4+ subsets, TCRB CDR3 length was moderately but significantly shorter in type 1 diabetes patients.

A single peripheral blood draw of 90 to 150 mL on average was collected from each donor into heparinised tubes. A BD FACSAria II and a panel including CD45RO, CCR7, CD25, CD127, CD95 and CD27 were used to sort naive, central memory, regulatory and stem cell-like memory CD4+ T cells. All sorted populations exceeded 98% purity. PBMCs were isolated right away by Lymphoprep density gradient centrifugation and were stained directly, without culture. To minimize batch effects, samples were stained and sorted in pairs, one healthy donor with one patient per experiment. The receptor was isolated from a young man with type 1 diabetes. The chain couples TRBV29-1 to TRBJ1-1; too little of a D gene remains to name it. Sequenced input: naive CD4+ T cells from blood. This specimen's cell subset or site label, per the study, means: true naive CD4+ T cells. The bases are TGCAGCGTTGGCGGTCCGAGACACACTGAAGCTTTCTTT. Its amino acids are CSVGGPRHTEAFF.